The sequence of this T cell receptor beta chain was determined in a study of T cell responses to AZD1222 COVID-19 vaccine. Study outcomes and limitations: White British people made up most donors, females outnumbered males, and clonal diversity was possibly underestimated. All repertoire sampling was performed exclusively after the peak T cell response. Only a handful of people who got AZD1222 tested seropositive at baseline. When two AZD1222 doses had been given, Spike-specific TCR breadth and depth rose.

TCRdb's table, derived via immunoSEQ multiplex PCR, lists solely in-frame clones and lacks some. The sample records approximately 150,000 clones, more than 90% being singletons. Trimming cost V 5 bases and J 1 base, with 8 bases left between them. The CDR3 is made up of 12 amino acids. In germline, CDR1 is GTSNPN, CDR2 SVGIG (reference sequence). In regard to this clone: No antigen is known for it.

This chain connects TRBV30 to TRBJ1-1, with D possibly matching TRBD1 (5 bases). The source material was peripheral blood, sampled 28 days after the second AZD1222 dose. This sequence originates from an adult who received the AZD1222 COVID-19 vaccine. The CDR3 bases are TGTGCCTGGGGACACCCGAACACTGAAGCTTTCTTT. Translating it yields CAWGHPNTEAFF.